This T cell receptor (beta chain) comes out of a study of shared clonotypes between healthy human individuals. This CDR3 region has 15 residues. The germline V and J ends were trimmed by 2 bases and 5 bases, with 16 bases remaining between them. Germline assignment: CDR1 SGDLS and CDR2 YYNGEE. This table comes from immunoSEQ multiplex PCR, and its TCRdb copy is limited to in-frame clones, with some not included. The sample gives millions of clones, 85% to 95% of which show up once; around 0.4% is in the top ten. HIV-negative, healthy adults without recent acute infections or vaccinations were the donors.

The specimen was naive CD4+ T cells from PBMCs. Subset reported: CD45RA+ positively selected. This receptor was taken from a man in his late teens or twenties in good health. Some clones in this sample may be carry-over from other donors' samples. This chain joins TRBV9 and TRBJ2-5; maybe TRBD1 (6 bases). CDR3 sequence: CASSVGQGIRETQYF. DNA of the CDR3: TGTGCCAGCAGCGTGGGGCAGGGGATTCGGGAGACCCAGTACTTC.